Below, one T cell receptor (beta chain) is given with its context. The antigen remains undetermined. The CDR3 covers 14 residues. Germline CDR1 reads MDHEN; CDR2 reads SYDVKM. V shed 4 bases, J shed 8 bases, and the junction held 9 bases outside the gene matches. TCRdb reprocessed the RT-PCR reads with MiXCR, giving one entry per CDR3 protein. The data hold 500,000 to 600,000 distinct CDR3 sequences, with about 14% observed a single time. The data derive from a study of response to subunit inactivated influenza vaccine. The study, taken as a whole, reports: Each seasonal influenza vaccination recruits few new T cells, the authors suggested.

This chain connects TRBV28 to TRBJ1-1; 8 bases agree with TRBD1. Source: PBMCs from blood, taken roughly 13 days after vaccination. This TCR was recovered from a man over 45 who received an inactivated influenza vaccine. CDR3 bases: TGTGCCAGCAGTTCCGCTGGACAGGGCACAGAAGCTTTCTTT. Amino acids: CASSSAGQGTEAFF.